A selection of T cell receptor beta chains follows, all from one sample in a study of T cell repertoires in cytomegalovirus infection. In TCRdb, the reads were re-called with MiXCR into one record per CDR3 protein. Among around 170,000 distinct CDR3 sequences, about a sixth were seen once, and the ten largest hold under 20%. Specimen: CD8+ T cells from PBMCs. The receptors shown here come from a human donor in good health (CMV status not recorded). Some clones in this sample may be carry-over from other donors' samples. The CDR3 runs from the conserved cysteine through the conserved F or W. Each record gives: D gene, V gene, clone size, J gene, CDR3 protein, CDR3 DNA. A D gene is named only where the DNA matches it firmly. Part of the rows lack a size; the others show once, few, many or a class for expanded clones.

>NA|TRBV28|few|TRBJ2-1
CASMDDRAGVDEQFF
TGTGCCAGCATGGACGACAGGGCGGGGGTGGATGAGCAGTTCTTC
>NA|TRBV7-8|many|TRBJ2-1
CASSSYGAGRDPSDEQFF
TGTGCCAGCAGCTCTTACGGTGCCGGACGGGACCCATCGGATGAGCAGTTCTTC
>NA|TRBV6-5|NA|TRBJ1-2
CASSYSGSYGYTF
TGTGCCAGCAGTTACTCAGGCAGTTATGGCTACACCTTC
>NA|TRBV7-2|NA|TRBJ1-2
CASSLSGDRGYTF
TGTGCCAGCAGCCTCAGCGGGGATCGTGGCTACACCTTC
>NA|TRBV7-8|NA|TRBJ2-7
CASSLKEGGGVSYEQYF
TGTGCCAGCAGCTTAAAGGAAGGTGGCGGGGTATCCTACGAGCAGTACTTC
>TRBD2|TRBV7-2|few|TRBJ2-2
CASSPLAGPNTGELFF
TGTGCCAGCAGCCCCTTAGCGGGTCCGAACACCGGGGAGCTGTTTTTT
>NA|TRBV7-9|NA|TRBJ2-1
CASSPPGVEQFF
TGTGCCAGCAGCCCACCGGGAGTTGAGCAGTTCTTC
>TRBD2|TRBV6-2/TRBV6-3|few|TRBJ2-1
CASSQSSGGNEQFF
TGTGCCAGCAGTCAGTCTAGCGGAGGGAATGAGCAGTTCTTC
>TRBD2|TRBV28|NA|TRBJ2-5
CASSSGLEALSVQETQYF
TGTGCCAGCAGTTCCGGACTAGAGGCGTTATCCGTCCAAGAGACCCAGTACTTC
>NA|TRBV6-6|NA|TRBJ2-7
CASRGYDRRSYEQYF
TGTGCCAGCAGGGGATACGACAGAAGGTCCTACGAGCAGTACTTC
>TRBD1|TRBV12-3/TRBV12-4|few|TRBJ1-5
CASSPARQGNNQPQHF
TGTGCCAGCAGTCCCGCCCGACAGGGAAACAATCAGCCCCAGCATTTT
>NA|TRBV7-9|few|TRBJ1-6
CASTDGSPLHF
TGTGCCAGCACGGACGGCTCACCCCTCCACTTT
>TRBD2|TRBV4-2|NA|TRBJ2-3
CASSEQRETSTDTQYF
TGTGCCAGCAGCGAGCAGCGGGAGACTAGCACAGATACGCAGTATTTT
>NA|TRBV6-6|NA|TRBJ1-2
CASSLAGNYGYTF
TGTGCCAGCAGTCTGGCAGGGAACTATGGCTACACCTTC
>NA|TRBV7-9|many|TRBJ1-1
CASSYLDKNTEAFF
TGTGCCAGCAGCTATTTAGACAAAAACACTGAAGCTTTCTTT
>TRBD1|TRBV7-9|NA|TRBJ1-1
CASSLVQGDTEAFF
TGTGCCAGCAGCTTAGTACAGGGGGACACTGAAGCTTTCTTT
>NA|TRBV28|few|TRBJ1-5
CASNGERGQGNQPQHF
TGTGCCAGCAATGGAGAGCGGGGGCAGGGCAATCAGCCCCAGCATTTT
>NA|TRBV28|NA|TRBJ2-1
CASSISSNEQFF
TGTGCCAGCAGTATCTCCTCGAATGAGCAGTTCTTC
>NA|TRBV7-2|NA|TRBJ1-5
CASSLGVGLDQPQHF
TGTGCCAGCAGCTTAGGTGTAGGGCTCGATCAGCCCCAGCATTTT
>NA|TRBV2|few|TRBJ1-1
CASIAGIAEAFF
TGTGCCAGCATCGCAGGAATAGCTGAAGCTTTCTTT
>NA|TRBV7-2|many|TRBJ1-3
CASSLNRVESGNTIYF
TGTGCCAGCAGCTTAAACAGGGTGGAGTCTGGAAACACCATATATTTT
>NA|TRBV5-1|NA|TRBJ1-3
CASSSGVSGNTIYF
TGCGCCAGCAGCTCGGGGGTCTCCGGAAACACCATATATTTT
>NA|TRBV10-3|few|TRBJ2-7
CAISERDTVDEQYF
TGTGCCATCAGTGAGCGGGACACGGTCGACGAGCAGTACTTC
>TRBD1|TRBV11-2|few|TRBJ2-3
CASSETGTTDTQYF
TGTGCCAGCAGCGAGACAGGGACCACAGATACGCAGTATTTT
>NA|TRBV2|NA|TRBJ2-1
CASSEYQEEQFF
TGTGCCAGCAGTGAATACCAGGAAGAGCAGTTCTTC
>NA|TRBV6-6|few|TRBJ1-5
CASSRREHTTNQPQHF
TGTGCCAGCAGTCGCCGGGAGCATACCACCAATCAGCCCCAGCATTTT
>TRBD1|TRBV27|few|TRBJ2-1
CASSLGTGSYNEQFF
TGTGCCAGCAGTCTCGGGACAGGCTCCTACAATGAGCAGTTCTTC
>NA|TRBV29-1|NA|TRBJ2-7
CSVLLRGSNEQYF
TGCAGCGTTCTACTCAGGGGTTCCAACGAGCAGTACTTC
>NA|TRBV28|NA|TRBJ2-1
CASSLAASVDEQFF
TGTGCTAGCAGTTTAGCAGCGTCCGTCGATGAGCAGTTCTTC
>NA|TRBV11-1|NA|TRBJ2-1
CASSLTTFQNEQFF
TGTGCCAGCAGTCTAACCACCTTTCAGAATGAGCAGTTCTTC
>NA|TRBV6-5|NA|TRBJ2-1
CASSHQGNEQFF
TGTGCCAGCAGTCATCAGGGGAATGAGCAGTTCTTC
>TRBD1|TRBV7-2|NA|TRBJ1-3
CASSPPDRVTTWPGNTIYF
TGTGCCAGCAGCCCACCGGACAGGGTTACTACCTGGCCTGGAAACACCATATATTTT
>NA|TRBV7-2|many|TRBJ2-7
CASSLDLGAYEQYF
TGTGCCAGCAGCTTAGATCTGGGAGCCTACGAGCAGTACTTC
>TRBD1|TRBV7-6|NA|TRBJ2-1
CASSPAGTGKNNEQFF
TGTGCCAGCAGCCCCGCGGGGACAGGGAAAAACAATGAGCAGTTCTTC
>NA|TRBV30|few|TRBJ2-7
CASGAGVTYEQYF
TGTGCCTCGGGGGCAGGGGTCACCTACGAGCAGTACTTC
>NA|TRBV6-2/TRBV6-3|few|TRBJ2-5
CASINRGLRETQYF
TGTGCCAGCATTAACAGGGGACTCCGGGAGACCCAGTACTTC
>NA|TRBV5-4|NA|TRBJ1-1
CASSLHGANTEAFF
TGTGCCAGCAGCCTCCACGGAGCGAACACTGAAGCTTTCTTT
>NA|TRBV20-1|few|TRBJ2-2
CSAKSPGELFF
TGCAGTGCTAAGTCCCCCGGGGAGCTGTTTTTT
>NA|TRBV7-6|NA|TRBJ2-3
CASSLADRPDTQYF
TGTGCCAGCAGCTTAGCCGACAGGCCAGATACGCAGTATTTT
>NA|TRBV7-6|NA|TRBJ2-4
CASSLGGPAKNIQYF
TGTGCCAGCAGCTTAGGAGGACCAGCCAAAAACATTCAGTACTTC
>TRBD1|TRBV6-5|NA|TRBJ2-4
CASSLGQGNIQYF
TGTGCCAGCAGCCTGGGACAGGGGAACATTCAGTACTTC
>NA|TRBV12-3/TRBV12-4|NA|TRBJ2-1
CASFSDNLRRFF
TGTGCCAGCTTTTCGGATAACCTCAGGAGGTTCTTC
>NA|TRBV7-3|NA|TRBJ2-1
CASSLYLAINNEQFF
TGTGCCAGCAGCTTATACCTAGCGATTAACAATGAGCAGTTCTTC
>NA|TRBV19|NA|TRBJ2-5
CASSIEGGAETQYF
TGTGCCAGTAGTATAGAGGGGGGCGCGGAGACCCAGTACTTC
>NA|TRBV7-6|NA|TRBJ2-1
CASVDQANEQFF
TGTGCCAGCGTTGACCAGGCAAATGAGCAGTTCTTC
>NA|TRBV7-9|NA|TRBJ2-7
CASSLTLPGTYEQYF
TGTGCCAGCAGCTTAACCTTGCCCGGGACCTACGAGCAGTACTTC
>TRBD1|TRBV7-6|NA|TRBJ1-5
CANSPRQGSNQPQHF
TGTGCCAACAGCCCCCGACAGGGAAGCAATCAGCCCCAGCATTTT
>NA|TRBV14|NA|TRBJ2-1
CASSQDPSSQETLNLDEQFF
TGTGCCAGCAGCCAAGATCCGAGTTCGCAGGAGACGCTAAACCTCGATGAGCAGTTCTTC
>TRBD1|TRBV7-9|few|TRBJ1-1
CASRAPDRGGEAFF
TGTGCCAGCAGAGCCCCTGACAGGGGAGGTGAAGCTTTCTTT
>TRBD1|TRBV7-6|NA|TRBJ2-7
CASSLRDRVYEQYF
TGTGCCAGCAGCTTAAGGGACAGGGTCTACGAGCAGTACTTC
>TRBD1|TRBV6-6|few|TRBJ2-7
CASIRRMQDRDELNEQYF
TGTGCCAGCATTCGCCGGATGCAAGACAGGGACGAGTTAAACGAGCAGTACTTC
>NA|TRBV20-1|NA|TRBJ1-5
CSARDPDSYYQPQHF
TGCAGTGCTAGAGATCCGGACAGCTACTATCAGCCCCAGCATTTT
>TRBD2|TRBV7-9|NA|TRBJ2-3
CASSWTSGRTDTQYF
TGTGCCAGCAGCTGGACTAGCGGGAGAACAGATACGCAGTATTTT
>NA|TRBV27|few|TRBJ1-1
CASSLGGLWTEAFF
TGTGCCAGCAGTTTGGGAGGGTTGTGGACTGAAGCTTTCTTT
>NA|TRBV5-1|few|TRBJ2-7
CASSFRVPYEQYF
TGCGCCAGCAGCTTCCGGGTCCCCTACGAGCAGTACTTC